This TCR beta chain was identified in a study of cytomegalovirus exposure and HLA in healthy donors. About the research overall: An early data release held 70 million to 90 million unique TCRs from HLA-typed donors.

Healthy bone marrow donors made up the donors. At collection, donors were nominally healthy, but unrecorded immune exposures were probable. To note about this clone: Its specificity is unknown.

Study results and limitations: In a later analysis, at a false discovery rate of 0.05, 15,000 to 20,000 TCR beta sequences were associated with HLA alleles.

Vbeta (60) and Jbeta (13) primers were used in the PCR. Clones were sequenced by immunoSEQ multiplex PCR, and TCRdb holds only the in-frame ones, with some missing. The table records roughly 180,000 clones, 80% of them present only once. The clonotype originates from a man between 25 and 39 years old in good health and CMV-seronegative. Sequenced input: PBMCs.

The CDR3 region has the DNA TGTGCCAGCAGCTCTCTTAAGAATAGCGGGAGGGGGTTCCAAGAGACCCAGTACTTC. Translation gives CASSSLKNSGRGFQETQYF. The chain joins TRBV12-1 to TRBJ2-5; the table assigns TRBD2, which was not confirmed against the DNA. TRBV12-1 is an annotated pseudogene. CDR3 length: 19 amino acids.